This TCR beta chain was identified during a study of T cells in Graves' hyperthyroidism and ophthalmopathy. Germline V gives CDR1 SGHRS, CDR2 YFSETQ. This CDR3 contains 16 residues. Trimming cost V 4 bases and J 5 bases; bases outside gene matches: 12. RNA transcripts were the template for amplifying TCR beta CDR3 regions. HTBI primers drove first-round RT-PCR of the TCR CDR3. A single record per CDR3 protein comes from TCRdb applying MiXCR to the multiplex PCR reads. This table holds hundreds of thousands of distinct CDR3 sequences, roughly 16% found once. V gene TRBV5-1 combines with J gene TRBJ2-7, with TRBD2 matching over 10 bases. The source is a middle-aged woman with Graves' ophthalmopathy. The sequencing sample was made of blood. The CDR3 here is CASSTSLAGEGDEQYF. The CDR3 region has the DNA TGCGCCAGCAGCACCAGTCTAGCGGGAGAAGGGGACGAGCAGTACTTC.